The 8 T cell receptor beta chains below come from one sample, sequenced in a study of response to subunit inactivated influenza vaccine. MiXCR, applied by TCRdb to the RT-PCR reads, yields one record per CDR3 protein. The sample shows 450,000 to 700,000 distinct CDR3 sequences, 13% to 15% of them seen only once. The sequenced sample was PBMCs from blood, obtained 11 to 12 days after vaccination. The source is a man in his fifties or sixties who received an inactivated influenza vaccine.

This clonotype has a count of ten or more. The rearrangement links TRBV29-1 to TRBJ1-6, with D tentatively TRBD1 (6 bases). The CDR3 is 13 amino acids. V was clipped by 5 bases and J by 8 bases, with 13 bases between them. CDR1 and CDR2 from the germline V gene are SQVTM and ANQGSEA. The CDR3 DNA sequence: TGCAGCGTTTCCCAGGGGTTGGATTCACCCCTCCACTTT. This encodes CSVSQGLDSPLHF.

A few counts support this clonotype. This chain links TRBV6-6 with TRBJ2-5; perhaps D is TRBD1 or TRBD2 (5 bases each). The CDR3 has 13 residues. Trimming took off 9 bases at V and 2 bases at J, with 13 bases between the two ends. Germline CDR1 reads MNHNY; CDR2 reads SVGAGI (reference sequence). CDR3 DNA sequence: TGTGCCAGTGTCCGGGACCGTCAAGAGACCCAGTACTTC. Translation gives CASVRDRQETQYF.

This clonotype came up many times. The chain has TRBV28 and TRBJ1-2; D gene ambiguous. V lost 3 bases to trimming and J lost 4 bases, with 9 bases between them. This CDR3 is built from 13 residues. The germline V gene has CDR1 MDHEN and CDR2 SYDVKM. The CDR3 loop is CASSFKGTYGYTF. Written as DNA, the CDR3 is TGTGCCAGCAGTTTTAAGGGCACCTATGGCTACACCTTC.

This chain joins TRBV11-2 and TRBJ2-3, with D possibly matching TRBD1 (9 bases). Per germline, CDR1 SGHAT and CDR2 FQNNGV. This CDR3 has 18 amino acids. Deletions cut 0 bases from V and 1 base from J, with 17 bases between. The CDR3 sequence is CASSLEVAGQGGTDTQYF. In DNA, the CDR3 is TGTGCCAGCAGCTTAGAGGTAGCGGGACAGGGTGGCACAGATACGCAGTATTTT. Drawing the rest from reference TRBV11-2 and TRBJ2-3, the complete variable domain is EAGVAQSPRYKIIEKRQSVAFWCNPISGHATLYWYQQILGQGPKLLIQFQNNGVVDDSQLPKDRFSAERLKGVDSTLKIQPAKLEDSAVYLCASSLEVAGQGGTDTQYFGPGTRLTVL.

In nucleotides, the CDR3 is TGCAGTGCTAGGAGTCTAGCGGGGGGGCCCGGTGAGCAGTTCTTC. It specifies CSARSLAGGPGEQFF. V is TRBV20-1 and J is TRBJ2-1; TRBD2 matches at 12 bases. The ends lost 3 bases at V and 9 bases at J; junction bases unmatched: 9. The germline gives CDR1 DFQATT, CDR2 SNEGSKA (reference sequence). The CDR3 consists of 15 residues.

The chain has TRBV5-1 and TRBJ2-5; TRBD1 is a possible D gene (5 bases). The germline V and J ends were trimmed by 0 bases and 5 bases, with 14 bases remaining between them. This CDR3 contains 15 residues. CDR1 SGHRS and CDR2 YFSETQ come from the germline V gene. CDR3 amino acids: CASSLDVGAGETQYF. The DNA of the CDR3 is TGCGCCAGCAGCTTGGATGTAGGGGCAGGGGAGACCCAGTACTTC.

This clonotype has more than one count but fewer than ten. The J gene is TRBJ2-5, the V gene TRBV20-1, with 9 nucleotides matching TRBD1. The CDR3 is made up of 16 amino acids. With V trimmed by 1 base and J by 5 bases, 11 bases remained unmatched. Germline assignment: CDR1 DFQATT and CDR2 SNEGSKA (reference sequence). The CDR3 protein is CSARGRDRAKRETQYF. In DNA, the CDR3 is TGCAGTGCTAGAGGCCGGGACAGGGCAAAGCGTGAGACCCAGTACTTC.

This clonotype was observed a handful of times. The chain couples TRBV6-5 to TRBJ2-7; TRBD1 aligns across 8 bases. V shed 4 bases and J 3 bases; nucleotides not matched to a gene: 14. The length of the CDR3 is 17 residues. Per germline, CDR1 MNHEY and CDR2 SVGAGI. The CDR3 protein is CASSFLSRGRKSYEQYF. DNA for the CDR3: TGTGCCAGCAGTTTCCTAAGCAGGGGGCGGAAAAGCTACGAGCAGTACTTC.